This passage covers 15 T cell receptor beta chains from one sample sequenced in a study of shared clonotypes between healthy human individuals. Repertoires were generated with immunoSEQ multiplex PCR, while TCRdb's copy carries only in-frame clones and drops some. The repertoire has about 1.5 million clones, 98% of them found once; the top ten carry roughly 0.45%. The sample was naive CD4+ T cells sorted from blood. Sample subset: CD45RA+ positively selected. The receptors come from a young man in good health.

The chain combines TRBV20-1 with TRBJ2-7; D is unresolved. Germline-derived CDR1 and CDR2 are DFQATT and SNEGSKA (reference sequence). CDR3 size: 11 residues. The V end was cut by 7 bases, the J end by 3 bases, with 10 bases between. The CDR3 DNA sequence: TGCAGTGTCAGGAGAAACTACGAGCAGTACTTC. As protein: CSVRRNYEQYF.

This clone has a single count. The V call is TRBV7-3, the J call TRBJ1-5, with a weak D call TRBD1 (5 bases). The CDR3 loop spans 13 amino acids. Trimming took off 5 bases at V and 6 bases at J, with 11 bases between the two ends. CDR1 is SGHTA and CDR2 is FQGTGA in the germline V gene. The CDR3 sequence: CASSLGDGQPQHF. CDR3 DNA sequence: TGTGCCAGCAGCCTGGGGGACGGTCAGCCCCAGCATTTT.

The chain uses TRBV7-2 and TRBJ2-5, with D unresolved. This CDR3 spans 13 amino acids. Germline-derived CDR1 and CDR2 are SGHTA and FQGNSA. V was trimmed by 1 base and J by 5 bases, leaving 8 bases between them. CDR3 in amino acids: CASSLVPAETQYF. In DNA form, the CDR3 reads TGTGCCAGCAGCTTAGTGCCGGCGGAGACCCAGTACTTC.

V is TRBV6-6 and J is TRBJ1-2; 9 nucleotides agree with TRBD1. CDR3 length: 13 amino acids. Unmatched junction bases numbered 3, after V lost 6 bases and J lost 4 bases. Per the germline V gene, CDR1 is MNHNY and CDR2 is SVGAGI (reference sequence). CDR3 residues: CASRTGGGYGYTF. In nucleotides, the CDR3 is TGTGCCAGCAGGACAGGGGGAGGCTATGGCTACACCTTC.

The chain is built from TRBV5-6 and TRBJ2-7, with 7 bases lining up with TRBD1. The CDR3 length is 14 residues. Germline CDR1 SGHDT, CDR2 YYEEEE. J gave up 3 bases and V 1 base, and 4 bases lay outside the gene matches. The CDR3, as DNA: TGTGCCAGCAGCTTGCGGGCAGGGGGCTACGAGCAGTACTTC. Translated: CASSLRAGGYEQYF.

This clone appeared once. The chain carries TRBV6-1 and TRBJ1-2, with D unclear. Per germline, CDR1 MNHNS and CDR2 SASEGT. V lost 1 base and J 3 bases, leaving 9 bases between the germline ends. This CDR3 has 14 amino acids. The CDR3 loop reads CASSEEGFYYGYTF. The CDR3 DNA follows: TGTGCCAGCAGTGAAGAAGGTTTTTACTATGGCTACACCTTC.

This clone was recorded only once. The V call is TRBV5-1, the J call TRBJ2-3; D ambiguous. In germline, CDR1 is SGHRS, CDR2 YFSETQ. Between the trimmed V and J ends, which lost 0 bases and 2 bases, there was a span of 7 bases. The CDR3 runs to 14 residues. The CDR3: CASSLVVFTDTQYF. The DNA for the CDR3 is TGCGCCAGCAGCTTGGTGGTCTTCACAGATACGCAGTATTTT. Looking up the rest from reference TRBV5-1 and TRBJ2-3 gives the full variable domain: KAGVTQTPRYLIKTRGQQVTLSCSPISGHRSVSWYQQTPGQGLQFLFEYFSETQRNKGNFPGRFSGRQFSNSRSEMNVSTLELGDSALYLCASSLVVFTDTQYFGPGTRLTVL.

V is TRBV9 and J is TRBJ2-5; D remains unclear. The CDR3 covers 16 residues. Trimming removed 4 bases at V and 2 bases at J, with 18 bases between. Germline values: CDR1 SGDLS, CDR2 YYNGEE. Written as DNA, the CDR3 is TGTGCCAGCAGCAGCTCACCTGGTTATTCTCAAGAGACCCAGTACTTC. Its protein is CASSSSPGYSQETQYF.

The chain carries TRBV19 and TRBJ2-7; 7 nucleotides line up with TRBD1. The junction had 5 bases not matched to a gene; V was cut back by 4 bases and J by 2 bases. In germline, CDR1 is LNHDA, CDR2 SQIVND (reference sequence). The CDR3 runs 14 residues. Here the CDR3 DNA reads TGTGCCAGTAGTAACAGGGGATCTCCCTACGAGCAGTACTTC. It is translated as CASSNRGSPYEQYF.

This chain joins TRBV6-5 and TRBJ2-1, with 11 bases identical to TRBD2. Trimming took 7 bases from V and 16 from J; bases not matched to a gene: 6. Germline lookup yields CDR1 MNHEY and CDR2 SVGAGI. The CDR3 has 11 amino acids. The CDR3 coding sequence is TGTGCCAGCACCGGACTAGCGGGTGCTTTCTTC. Its translation is CASTGLAGAFF.

As concerns this clone: The sample carries other DNA sequences with the same CDR3. The V and J genes are TRBV27 and TRBJ2-3, with D uncertain. With 4 bases removed from V and 2 bases from J, the gap between germline ends came to 4 bases. This CDR3 contains 12 residues. Germline CDR1 reads MNHEY; CDR2 reads SMNVEV (reference sequence). The chain's CDR3 is CASSSITDTQYF. The CDR3 DNA sequence: TGTGCCAGCAGTTCAATCACAGATACGCAGTATTTT.

This rearrangement joins TRBV5-4 to TRBJ2-6, with 9 nucleotides matching TRBD1. CDR3 length equals 17 residues. Per germline, CDR1 SGHNT and CDR2 YYREEE (reference sequence). V was pared by 4 bases and J by 8 bases, with 13 bases of the junction left unmatched. The CDR3 is CASSIYGTGLMTNVLTF. CDR3 nucleotides: TGTGCCAGCAGCATCTACGGGACAGGGTTGATGACCAACGTCCTGACTTTC.

This chain joins TRBV7-2 and TRBJ1-5; 7 nucleotides agree with TRBD1. The V gene end was trimmed by 5 bases and the J gene end by 6 bases; junction bases not matched to a gene: 7. The CDR3 is 14 amino acids. Germline CDR1 reads SGHTA; CDR2 reads FQGNSA. The CDR3 sequence: CASSADREGQPQHF. The CDR3 nucleotides are TGTGCCAGCAGCGCAGACAGGGAGGGTCAGCCCCAGCATTTT.

The chain joins TRBV2 to TRBJ2-1; D is ambiguous. Germline loops: CDR1 SNHLY, CDR2 FYNNEI. Trimming pared 4 bases from V and 9 bases from J, leaving 4 bases between. This CDR3 region has 10 residues. The DNA of the CDR3 is TGTGCCAGCAGTGTAGTTGAGCAGTTCTTC. Encoded protein: CASSVVEQFF.

The rearrangement joins TRBV7-3 to TRBJ2-2, with D unresolved. Germline V gives CDR1 SGHTA, CDR2 FQGTGA. The CDR3 has 13 residues. Trimming shortened V by 5 bases and J by 4 bases, and 8 bases separated the two germline ends. The CDR3 bases are TGTGCCAGCAGCCCTCACGGCACCGGGGAGCTGTTTTTT. Encoded protein: CASSPHGTGELFF.